Presented here are 30 T cell receptor beta chains from one specimen sequenced in a study of T cell changes during pregnancy in multiple sclerosis. The data were produced by immunoSEQ multiplex PCR, yet TCRdb's version contains in-frame clones alone and is incomplete. The profile shows tens of thousands of clones, around 90% of them singletons. Sample: peripheral blood, taken after pregnancy. Receptors originate from a female donor in good health, enrolled as a control in a pregnancy study.

The count of this clone is one. The CDR3 bases are TGTGCCAGCAGCTTGGCAGGGTCCATTCTATACGAGCAGTACTTC. This encodes CASSLAGSILYEQYF. V gene TRBV7-9 combines with J gene TRBJ2-7; a possible D gene is TRBD1 (5 bases). Trimming left V 3 bases short and J 4 bases short, with 16 bases between. The V gene's germline CDR1 is SEHNR and CDR2 FQNEAQ (reference sequence). The CDR3 is made up of 15 amino acids.

The CDR3, as DNA: TGTGCCAGCAGCTTAGTGAGGGGAGGGTCCTACGAGCAGTACTTC. The encoded protein is CASSLVRGGSYEQYF. The chain uses TRBV7-2 and TRBJ2-7, with 7 bases aligning to TRBD2. Unmatched junction bases numbered 4, after V lost 1 base and J lost 1 base. Germline V gene lookup returns CDR1 SGHTA and CDR2 FQGNSA. The CDR3 is 15 amino acids.

The V gene is TRBV4-1, the J gene TRBJ2-7; 8 nucleotides agree with TRBD1. The germline V gene has CDR1 MGHRA and CDR2 YSYEKL. The CDR3 consists of 15 residues. Trimming removed 2 bases from V and 3 bases from J; junction bases left unmatched: 6. The CDR3 nucleotides are TGCGCCAGCAGCCAATCCGGGACAGGAGACTACGAGCAGTACTTC. Translation gives CASSQSGTGDYEQYF.

The chain recombines TRBV27 with TRBJ2-3; possibly TRBD2 for D (5 bases). CDR1 and CDR2 from the germline V gene are MNHEY and SMNVEV (reference sequence). Trimming stripped 1 base from V and 3 bases from J, with 11 bases between. CDR3 length: 15 residues. The CDR3 spells CASSLYRELTDTQYF. CDR3 DNA sequence: TGTGCCAGCAGTTTATATCGGGAATTGACAGATACGCAGTATTTT.

In DNA, the CDR3 is TGCGCCAGCAGCTGGGGGACTAGCGGGAGCAATGAGCAGTTCTTC. Its protein is CASSWGTSGSNEQFF. This chain links TRBV5-1 with TRBJ2-1, with 14 bases that match TRBD2. Trimming cost V 3 bases and J 6 bases; bases outside gene matches: 2. This CDR3 spans 15 amino acids. The V gene's germline CDR1 is SGHRS and CDR2 YFSETQ.

The chain recombines TRBV7-9 with TRBJ1-5, with TRBD1 as a possible D gene (6 bases). In germline, CDR1 is SEHNR, CDR2 FQNEAQ (reference sequence). Trimming took off 5 bases at V and 3 bases at J, with 11 bases between the two ends. There are 14 residues in the CDR3. CDR3 in amino acids: CASSGGANNQPQHF. As DNA, the CDR3 is TGTGCCAGCAGCGGGGGCGCGAACAATCAGCCCCAGCATTTT.

The chain has TRBV6-1 and TRBJ2-2, with TRBD2 matching over 9 bases. The CDR3 totals 14 residues. V lost 2 bases and J lost 6; bases outside the gene matches: 1. Germline loops: CDR1 MNHNS, CDR2 SASEGT. Here the CDR3 reads CASSELAGPGELFF. CDR3 coding DNA: TGTGCCAGCAGTGAACTAGCGGGGCCCGGGGAGCTGTTTTTT.

This clone was seen once. V gene TRBV7-2 combines with J gene TRBJ2-5; a weak D match, TRBD2 (6 bases). This CDR3 has 13 amino acids. From germline, CDR1 is SGHTA and CDR2 FQGNSA. Trimming took off 1 base at V and 3 bases at J, with 6 bases between the two ends. The CDR3 nucleotides read TGTGCCAGCAGCTTAGGGGGGGAAGAGACCCAGTACTTC. Translating gives CASSLGGEETQYF.

This chain uses TRBV6-5 with TRBJ2-7; D is possibly TRBD2 (6 bases). Trimming pared 7 bases from V and 2 bases from J, leaving 18 bases between. The germline V gene encodes CDR1 MNHEY and CDR2 SVGAGI. The CDR3 is made up of 15 amino acids. CDR3 region: CASKQTGVGPYEQYF. For the CDR3, the DNA is TGTGCCAGCAAACAGACGGGGGTGGGTCCCTACGAGCAGTACTTC.

The count of this clone is one. V and J are TRBV2 and TRBJ2-1, with D possibly TRBD2 on 5 matching bases. The CDR3 is 15 residues long. Per the germline V gene, CDR1 is SNHLY and CDR2 is FYNNEI. V lost 6 bases and J 3 bases, leaving 15 bases between the germline ends. CDR3 sequence: CASRPQSGLYNEQFF. In DNA, the CDR3 is TGTGCCAGCAGGCCGCAAAGCGGCCTCTACAATGAGCAGTTCTTC.

The chain is built from TRBV27 and TRBJ1-1, with D hard to call. This CDR3 is 13 amino acids long. CDR1 and CDR2 from the germline V gene are MNHEY and SMNVEV (reference sequence). V gave up 0 bases and J gave up 9 bases, with 11 bases separating them. Here the CDR3 reads CASSLSRPRKAFF. CDR3 nucleotides: TGTGCCAGCAGTTTATCGCGGCCGCGTAAAGCTTTCTTT.

This clone turned up a few times. This rearrangement joins TRBV5-8 to TRBJ2-5; 7 nucleotides match TRBD1. The germline CDR1 and CDR2 sequences are SGHTS and YDEGEE. This CDR3 has 15 amino acids. The V gene end was trimmed by 1 base and the J gene end by 5 bases; junction bases not matched to a gene: 8. DNA for the CDR3: TGTGCCAGCAGCTTGTTCGGGACAGAGTCCGAGACCCAGTACTTC. Its protein is CASSLFGTESETQYF. The full variable domain, in which reference TRBV5-8 and TRBJ2-5 provide the parts outside the CDR3, is EAGVTQSPTHLIKTRGQQATLRCSPISGHTSVYWYQQALGLGLQFLLWYDEGEERNRGNFPPRFSGRQFPNYSSELNVNALELEDSALYLCASSLFGTESETQYFGPGTRLLVL.

In this sample, this clone turned up once. This chain uses TRBV18 with TRBJ1-2; D gene uncertain. In germline, CDR1 is KGHSH, CDR2 LQKENI. V shed 3 bases and J shed 2 bases, with 16 bases lying between them. The CDR3 runs 16 residues. The CDR3 loop reads CASSPLDSSLNYGYTF. Here the CDR3 DNA reads TGTGCCAGCTCACCGTTAGACTCCTCACTAAACTATGGCTACACCTTC.

This chain uses TRBV4-1 with TRBJ2-1; 11 bases map to TRBD2. The V and J ends lost 7 bases and 4 bases, in that order; junction bases with no gene match: 18. CDR3 length: 19 amino acids. Germline loops: CDR1 MGHRA, CDR2 YSYEKL. CDR3 sequence reads: CASTPGLAGRGPLYNEQFF. The CDR3 coding sequence is TGCGCCAGCACACCCGGACTAGCGGGTCGGGGGCCCCTTTACAATGAGCAGTTCTTC.

The CDR3 DNA sequence: TGTGCCACCAGCAGAGATCTCGCCGTTAGCTCCTACGAGCAGTACTTC. This codes for CATSRDLAVSSYEQYF. V is TRBV15 and J is TRBJ2-7; D uncertain. V was pared by 0 bases and J by 0 bases, with 12 bases between. There are 16 residues in the CDR3. Looked up from germline, CDR1 is LNHNV and CDR2 is YYDKDF (reference sequence).

The chain links TRBV5-1 to TRBJ2-2, with 7 nucleotides matching TRBD1. Germline loops: CDR1 SGHRS, CDR2 YFSETQ. This CDR3 region has 16 residues. The J segment lost 0 bases and the V segment lost 6 bases, leaving 8 bases of the junction unmatched. CDR3 sequence reads: CASNGAGGPNTGELFF. The CDR3 bases are TGCGCCAGCAACGGGGCAGGGGGACCGAACACCGGGGAGCTGTTTTTT. The full variable domain, completed using reference TRBV5-1 and TRBJ2-2, is KAGVTQTPRYLIKTRGQQVTLSCSPISGHRSVSWYQQTPGQGLQFLFEYFSETQRNKGNFPGRFSGRQFSNSRSEMNVSTLELGDSALYLCASNGAGGPNTGELFFGEGSRLTVL.

This clone came up a few times. The chain couples TRBV28 to TRBJ2-5, with TRBD1 matching over 8 bases. CDR3 length: 15 residues. CDR1 and CDR2 (germline): MDHEN, SYDVKM. The J segment lost 3 bases and the V segment lost 1 base, leaving 4 bases of the junction unmatched. CDR3 residues: CASSLLGTGEETQYF. DNA of the CDR3: TGTGCCAGCAGTTTATTAGGGACAGGTGAAGAGACCCAGTACTTC.

V is TRBV19 and J is TRBJ1-4, with 9 nucleotides matching TRBD1. After removal of 6 bases from V and 2 bases from J, the junction contained 1 base not matched to a gene. The CDR3 spans 14 residues. The germline gives CDR1 LNHDA, CDR2 SQIVND (reference sequence). CDR3 sequence reads: CASRQGATNEKLFF. In nucleotides, the CDR3 is TGTGCCAGTAGACAGGGGGCGACTAATGAAAAACTGTTTTTT.

CDR3 in DNA: TGTGCCAGCAGTTTATATGCCCAGGGAGGGTACTACGAGCAGTACTTC. Amino acids: CASSLYAQGGYYEQYF. The chain joins TRBV28 to TRBJ2-7, with TRBD2 identical over 7 bases. The CDR3 is made up of 16 amino acids. Unmatched junction bases numbered 9, after V lost 1 base and J lost 3 bases. CDR1 MDHEN and CDR2 SYDVKM come from the germline V gene. Using reference TRBV28 and TRBJ2-7 for the parts outside the CDR3, the full variable domain is DVKVTQSSRYLVKRTGEKVFLECVQDMDHENMFWYRQDPGLGLRLIYFSYDVKMKEKGDIPEGYSVSREKKERFSLILESASTNQTSMYLCASSLYAQGGYYEQYFGPGTRLTVT.

The rearrangement joins TRBV5-6 to TRBJ2-3, with 13 positions matching TRBD2. The length of the CDR3 is 15 residues. The V segment lost 2 bases and the J segment 7 bases; nucleotides outside the gene matches: 4. Per the germline V gene, CDR1 is SGHDT and CDR2 is YYEEEE. The CDR3 DNA reads as TGTGCCAGCAGCTTCCGGGGACTAGCGGGAAATACGCAGTATTTT. Its translation is CASSFRGLAGNTQYF.

The chain uses TRBV19 and TRBJ2-1; D uncertain. From germline, CDR1 is LNHDA and CDR2 SQIVND (reference sequence). The V and J ends lost 1 base and 9 bases respectively, with 13 bases between them. The CDR3 runs to 14 residues. The CDR3, as DNA: TGTGCCAGTAGTATAGGAGGAATTGGCCGTGAGCAGTTCTTC. Amino acids: CASSIGGIGREQFF.

The genes are TRBV7-2 and TRBJ1-1; unclear D gene. The V gene's germline CDR1 is SGHTA and CDR2 FQGNSA. The V and J ends lost 2 bases and 2 bases respectively, with 9 bases between them. This CDR3 comprises 14 residues. The CDR3, as DNA: TGTGCCAGCAGCTTAAGCGGCGGAAACACTGAAGCTTTCTTT. Translating gives CASSLSGGNTEAFF.

The rearrangement uses TRBV19 and TRBJ2-1; the match to TRBD1 covers 11 bases. CDR3 length equals 17 residues. CDR1 is LNHDA, CDR2 SQIVND, per germline (reference sequence). After removal of 5 bases from V and 10 bases from J, the junction contained 16 bases not matched to a gene. The CDR3 is CASSVLPGQGDWREQFF. CDR3 nucleotides: TGTGCCAGTAGTGTTCTACCGGGACAGGGGGACTGGAGAGAGCAGTTCTTC. The variable domain in full, completed from reference TRBV19 and TRBJ2-1, reads DGGITQSPKYLFRKEGQNVTLSCEQNLNHDAMYWYRQDPGQGLRLIYYSQIVNDFQKGDIAEGYSVSREKKESFPLTVTSAQKNPTAFYLCASSVLPGQGDWREQFFGPGTRLTVL.

The chain couples TRBV28 to TRBJ1-1; 7 nucleotides match TRBD1. The CDR3 has 16 residues. CDR1 is MDHEN, CDR2 SYDVKM, per germline. The V and J ends lost 6 bases and 3 bases, in that order; junction bases with no gene match: 13. The CDR3 DNA sequence: TGTGCCAGCAGACCGCTGAGGGGGCTACAGGACACTGAAGCTTTCTTT. Its protein is CASRPLRGLQDTEAFF.

This chain uses TRBV6-1 with TRBJ2-1; 10 nucleotides align to TRBD2. CDR1 and CDR2 (germline): MNHNS, SASEGT. Germline trimming cut 3 bases from V and 7 bases from J; bases unmatched to any gene: 12. The CDR3 loop spans 17 amino acids. CDR3 nucleotides: TGTGCCAGCAGTGACGAAGCGGGGGGGCCACGGGGGAATGAGCAGTTCTTC. Encoded protein: CASSDEAGGPRGNEQFF.

The rearrangement uses TRBV6-5 and TRBJ2-3; possibly TRBD1 for D (5 bases). Per germline, CDR1 MNHEY and CDR2 SVGAGI. The CDR3 has 14 residues. V lost 6 bases and J lost 6, with 16 bases in between. The CDR3 sequence: CASSPGRSPDTQYF. DNA for the CDR3: TGTGCCAGCAGCCCAGGGCGTAGCCCGGATACGCAGTATTTT.

Comments on this clone: Germline is not matched at one junction end, which may reflect a read error. This sequence joins TRBV5-1 and TRBJ1-1; D not certain. The germline gives CDR1 SGHRS, CDR2 YFSETQ. The CDR3 sequence is 14 residues long. The CDR3 loop reads CASGLDRVGTEAFF. The CDR3 DNA is TGCGCCAGCGGCTTGGACCGGGTTGGGACTGAAGCTTTCTTT.

The J gene is TRBJ2-5, the V gene TRBV11-2; D gene uncertain. The CDR3 runs to 14 residues. Per the germline V gene, CDR1 is SGHAT and CDR2 is FQNNGV. Between the trimmed V and J ends, which lost 0 bases and 7 bases, there was a span of 12 bases. CDR3 sequence reads: CASSLDLLRWTQYF. DNA of the CDR3: TGTGCCAGCAGCTTAGATCTACTAAGGTGGACCCAGTACTTC. Using reference TRBV11-2 and TRBJ2-5 for the parts outside the CDR3, the full variable domain is EAGVAQSPRYKIIEKRQSVAFWCNPISGHATLYWYQQILGQGPKLLIQFQNNGVVDDSQLPKDRFSAERLKGVDSTLKIQPAKLEDSAVYLCASSLDLLRWTQYFGPGTRLLVL.

The rearrangement links TRBV18 to TRBJ1-1, with D possibly matching TRBD1 (6 bases). The germline V gene has CDR1 KGHSH and CDR2 LQKENI. Trimming removed 4 bases at V and 7 bases at J, with 16 bases between. The CDR3 extends over 14 amino acids. The CDR3 protein is CASSLPGQDSEAFF. CDR3 sequence (DNA): TGTGCCAGCTCACTCCCGGGACAAGATAGTGAAGCTTTCTTT.

The chain has TRBV7-9 and TRBJ2-2; a possible D gene is TRBD1 (6 bases). V lost 6 bases and J 7 bases, leaving 15 bases between the germline ends. The CDR3 spans 14 residues. In germline, CDR1 is SEHNR, CDR2 FQNEAQ (reference sequence). CDR3 region: CASSASGVDGELFF. DNA for the CDR3: TGTGCCAGCAGTGCATCAGGGGTTGACGGGGAGCTGTTTTTT.